The 20 T cell receptor beta chains presented below share a single source sample, sequenced in a study of blood T cell repertoires in COVID-19. Here immunoSEQ multiplex PCR was the method, and the copy in TCRdb shows in-frame clones only, minus some. The table records fewer than 80,000 clones, under 80% of them present only once. Material for sequencing was peripheral blood. These receptors were taken from a human donor in a cohort sampled during active COVID-19.

The rearrangement links TRBV7-9 to TRBJ2-3; 9 bases agree with TRBD2. Germline lookup yields CDR1 SEHNR and CDR2 FQNEAQ (reference sequence). The V and J ends lost 5 bases and 2 bases, in that order; junction bases with no gene match: 14. This CDR3 region has 18 residues. The CDR3 nucleotides are TGTGCCAGCAGCCTCCCCTTTAGGCTAGCGGGGAACACAGATACGCAGTATTTT. Translated, it gives CASSLPFRLAGNTDTQYF. Filled out from reference TRBV7-9 and TRBJ2-3, the complete variable domain reads DTGVSQNPRHKITKRGQNVTFRCDPISEHNRLYWYRQTLGQGPEFLTYFQNEAQLEKSRLLSDRFSAERPKGSFSTLEIQRTEQGDSAMYLCASSLPFRLAGNTDTQYFGPGTRLTVL.

This chain uses TRBV6-2 or TRBV6-3 with TRBJ2-6; no firm D call. CDR3 length: 14 amino acids. V was clipped by 6 bases and J by 0 bases, with 6 bases between them. CDR1 MNHEY and CDR2 SVGEGT come from the germline V gene. CDR3 residues: CASSPLSGANVLTF. The CDR3 DNA follows: TGTGCCAGCAGCCCCCTCTCTGGGGCCAACGTCCTGACTTTC.

This chain connects TRBV27 to TRBJ1-2; 8 bases line up with TRBD1. The CDR3 is made up of 17 amino acids. Germline trimming cut 5 bases from V and 4 bases from J; bases unmatched to any gene: 15. Germline assignment: CDR1 MNHEY and CDR2 SMNVEV (reference sequence). CDR3 in amino acids: CASSRPPGTGSFYGYTF. In DNA form, the CDR3 reads TGTGCCAGCAGTCGGCCGCCTGGGACAGGAAGTTTCTATGGCTACACCTTC.

This sequence joins TRBV6-5 and TRBJ2-1, with 8 bases that match TRBD1. Trimming at V came to 6 bases and at J to 4 bases, leaving 5 bases not matched to a gene. CDR1 is MNHEY, CDR2 SVGAGI, per germline. The CDR3 covers 14 residues. The CDR3 protein is CASSGDRIYNEQFF. CDR3 bases: TGTGCCAGCAGCGGGGACAGGATTTACAATGAGCAGTTCTTC.

A few counts support this clone. The genes are TRBV13 and TRBJ2-7; TRBD1 agrees at 9 bases. V dropped 2 bases and J dropped 4; count of bases not matched to a gene: 9. The CDR3 loop spans 16 amino acids. CDR1 and CDR2 from the germline V gene are PRHDT and FYEKMQ (reference sequence). CDR3 region: CASSLLSGQGTYEQYF. For the CDR3, the DNA is TGTGCCAGCAGCTTACTTTCGGGACAGGGAACTTACGAGCAGTACTTC.

V is TRBV10-1 and J is TRBJ2-7, with 7 bases lining up with TRBD2. After removal of 0 bases from V and 3 bases from J, the junction contained 2 bases not matched to a gene. The germline CDR1 and CDR2 sequences are WNHNN and SYGVQD (reference sequence). The CDR3 consists of 14 residues. DNA of the CDR3: TGCGCCAGCAGTGAGTCGGGGAGGGACTACGAGCAGTACTTC. Translating it yields CASSESGRDYEQYF.

This clone was picked up one time. V usage is TRBV7-8 and J usage is TRBJ1-1, with D maybe TRBD1 (5 bases). This CDR3 region has 13 residues. V was pared by 3 bases and J by 1 base, with 6 bases between. CDR1 SGHVS and CDR2 FQNEAQ come from the germline V gene. The CDR3 nucleotides are TGTGCCAGCAGCTTGACAGAGAACACTGAAGCTTTCTTT. Residues: CASSLTENTEAFF.

By frequency in the sample, this clone is medium-sized. V and J are TRBV2 and TRBJ2-1; possibly TRBD1 for D (5 bases). This CDR3 is built from 12 residues. The V end lost 6 bases, the J end lost 4 bases, and 7 bases lay between the germline ends. Germline V gene data show CDR1 as SNHLY and CDR2 as FYNNEI. CDR3 bases: TGTGCCAGCAGCGACAGATACAATGAGCAGTTCTTC. It translates to CASSDRYNEQFF.

V usage is TRBV5-1 and J usage is TRBJ2-2; TRBD2 is a possible D gene (6 bases). Trimming took off 0 bases at V and 7 bases at J, with 10 bases between the two ends. Germline values: CDR1 SGHRS, CDR2 YFSETQ. The CDR3 spans 14 residues. CDR3 residues: CASSLGDSVGELFF. The CDR3 region has the DNA TGCGCCAGCAGCTTGGGGGACTCGGTCGGGGAGCTGTTTTTT. Full variable domain (missing parts from reference TRBV5-1 and TRBJ2-2): KAGVTQTPRYLIKTRGQQVTLSCSPISGHRSVSWYQQTPGQGLQFLFEYFSETQRNKGNFPGRFSGRQFSNSRSEMNVSTLELGDSALYLCASSLGDSVGELFFGEGSRLTVL.

This chain uses TRBV19 with TRBJ2-5; D is uncertain. Per germline, CDR1 LNHDA and CDR2 SQIVND (reference sequence). The CDR3 sequence is 13 residues long. Trimming removed 3 bases at V and 0 bases at J, with 5 bases between. Here the CDR3 DNA reads TGTGCCAGTAGTATTTCTAACCAAGAGACCCAGTACTTC. This sequence encodes CASSISNQETQYF.

This chain joins TRBV7-3 and TRBJ2-7; TRBD1 matches at 11 bases. The germline CDR1 and CDR2 sequences are SGHTA and FQGTGA. The CDR3 runs 13 residues. V lost 5 bases, J lost 7 bases, and 4 bases stayed unmatched. The chain's CDR3 is CASSPGTGGEQYF. CDR3 DNA: TGTGCCAGCAGCCCCGGGACAGGGGGGGAGCAGTACTTC.

This clone was seen ten or more times. The chain couples TRBV18 to TRBJ1-4; 10 nucleotides align to TRBD1. The junction had 7 bases not matched to a gene; V was cut back by 5 bases and J by 7 bases. CDR1 and CDR2 (germline): KGHSH, LQKENI. The CDR3 contains 15 residues. CDR3 bases: TGTGCCAGCTCAGACAGGGGGCGAGCCACTGAAAAACTGTTTTTT. Translated: CASSDRGRATEKLFF.

This sequence joins TRBV2 and TRBJ1-1, with no clear D. V lost 5 bases to trimming and J lost 1 base, with 11 bases between them. CDR3 size: 14 residues. Germline loops: CDR1 SNHLY, CDR2 FYNNEI. This chain's CDR3 is CASSSQSGNTEAFF. As DNA, the CDR3 is TGTGCCAGCAGTAGCCAGTCGGGGAACACTGAAGCTTTCTTT. The complete variable domain, with remaining parts taken from reference TRBV2 and TRBJ1-1, reads EPEVTQTPSHQVTQMGQEVILRCVPISNHLYFYWYRQILGQKVEFLVSFYNNEISEKSEIFDDQFSVERPDGSNFTLKIRSTKLEDSAMYFCASSSQSGNTEAFFGQGTRLTVV.

This clone occurred a few times. The gene calls are TRBV5-5 and TRBJ1-2; 7 nucleotides align to TRBD1. The J segment lost 5 bases and the V segment lost 4 bases, leaving 11 bases of the junction unmatched. The CDR3 is made up of 15 amino acids. Germline V lookup: CDR1 SGHKS, CDR2 YYEKEE (reference sequence). Here the CDR3 reads CASSTGTAPIYGYTF. DNA of the CDR3: TGTGCCAGCAGCACCGGGACAGCGCCAATTTATGGCTACACCTTC.

The rearrangement uses TRBV25-1 and TRBJ2-3; weak D call: TRBD2 (6 bases). The CDR3 length is 13 residues. CDR1 and CDR2 (germline): MGHDK, SYGVNS. Trimming cost V 8 bases and J 6 bases, with 15 bases left between them. CDR3: CASSGDLTDTQYF. The CDR3 DNA reads as TGTGCCAGCTCGGGGGACCTCACGGATACGCAGTATTTT.

The rearrangement joins TRBV11-3 to TRBJ2-1; possibly TRBD2 for D (5 bases). CDR1 is SGHNT, CDR2 YENEEA, per germline. The CDR3 has 15 amino acids. Trimming stripped 1 base from V and 8 bases from J, with 15 bases between. The CDR3 loop reads CASSLGAGSSYEQFF. The CDR3 nucleotides read TGTGCCAGCAGCTTAGGTGCGGGTTCCTCCTATGAGCAGTTCTTC. The entire variable domain, with the rest obtained from reference TRBV11-3 and TRBJ2-1, is as follows: EAGVVQSPRYKIIEKKQPVAFWCNPISGHNTLYWYLQNLGQGPELLIRYENEEAVDDSQLPKDRFSAERLKGVDSTLKIQPAELGDSAVYLCASSLGAGSSYEQFFGPGTRLTVL.

The chain employs TRBV5-4 and TRBJ2-3; TRBD2 aligns across 11 bases. The germline gives CDR1 SGHNT, CDR2 YYREEE (reference sequence). Trimming cost V 0 bases and J 1 base; bases outside gene matches: 7. The CDR3 spans 18 residues. This CDR3 is CASSLVGASGGRTDTQYF. CDR3 nucleotides: TGTGCCAGCAGCTTGGTGGGTGCTAGCGGGGGGCGCACAGATACGCAGTATTTT.

This chain uses TRBV12-3 or TRBV12-4 with TRBJ1-1; maybe TRBD1 (6 bases). Trimming took 5 bases from V and 3 from J, leaving 10 bases between them. The CDR3 totals 13 residues. The CDR3 DNA reads TGTGCCAGCAGTATGGACAGTTACACTGAAGCTTTCTTT. This codes for CASSMDSYTEAFF.

This clone occurred a few times. The chain combines TRBV5-1 with TRBJ1-1, with 11 bases fitting TRBD1. CDR3 length equals 18 residues. Trimming removed 1 base from V and 9 bases from J; junction bases left unmatched: 17. Germline values: CDR1 SGHRS, CDR2 YFSETQ. The CDR3 DNA follows: TGCGCCAGCAGCTTGAATTCCGGGACAGGGGGTTTATCGGATCAAGCTTTCTTT. Translating it yields CASSLNSGTGGLSDQAFF.

V is TRBV6-5 and J is TRBJ2-5, with 10 nucleotides matching TRBD1. The CDR3 spans 14 residues. V lost 8 bases, J lost 5 bases, and 8 bases stayed unmatched. Germline V gene lookup returns CDR1 MNHEY and CDR2 SVGAGI. CDR3 sequence reads: CASAWDRGKETQYF. CDR3 DNA: TGTGCCAGCGCGTGGGACAGGGGAAAGGAGACCCAGTACTTC.